This is a list of T cell receptor beta chains from one sample in a study of blood T cell repertoires in COVID-19. Assay: immunoSEQ multiplex PCR; the TCRdb copy retains only in-frame clones and omits some. The table lists some 44,000 clones, roughly 90% of them singletons. Sample: peripheral blood. The receptors were gathered from a man in his fifties or sixties with active COVID-19. The CDR3 runs from the conserved cysteine through the conserved F or W. The D gene is left open where the match is weak. Some rows mark clone size as missing; the rest say once, few, many or name a class of expanded clone.

clone_size: NA; j_call: TRBJ1-6; d_call: TRBD1; v_call: TRBV3-1/TRBV3-2; cdr3_nt: TGTGCCAGCAGACCAGGGGGCGAGGATAATTCACCCCTCCACTTT; cdr3_aa: CASRPGGEDNSPLHF
clone_size: NA; j_call: TRBJ2-5; d_call: TRBD1; v_call: TRBV5-1; cdr3_nt: TGCGCCAGCAGCTTGGGGCACGGGGACAGGGGGAGAGAGACCCAGTACTTC; cdr3_aa: CASSLGHGDRGRETQYF
clone_size: NA; j_call: TRBJ1-2; d_call: NA; v_call: TRBV6-1; cdr3_nt: TGTGCCAGCAGTGAACTGGGGCCTAGGCTTGCTAACTATGGCTACACCTTC; cdr3_aa: CASSELGPRLANYGYTF
clone_size: NA; j_call: TRBJ2-6; d_call: NA; v_call: TRBV6-5; cdr3_nt: TGTGCCAGCAGGAACATGCACTCTGGGGCCAACGTCCTGACTTTC; cdr3_aa: CASRNMHSGANVLTF
clone_size: NA; j_call: TRBJ2-1; d_call: TRBD2; v_call: TRBV11-2; cdr3_nt: TGTGCCAGCAGCTTAGGAACTAGCGGGAGCGAGTACAATGAGCAGTTCTTC; cdr3_aa: CASSLGTSGSEYNEQFF
clone_size: NA; j_call: TRBJ1-3; d_call: NA; v_call: TRBV27; cdr3_nt: TGTGCCAGTGCGAAGCCGAGAAACACCATATATTTT; cdr3_aa: CASAKPRNTIYF
clone_size: NA; j_call: TRBJ1-4; d_call: TRBD1; v_call: TRBV5-5; cdr3_nt: TGTGCCAGCAGCTATATACAGGGGGCCTATAATGAAAAACTGTTTTTT; cdr3_aa: CASSYIQGAYNEKLFF
clone_size: NA; j_call: TRBJ2-5; d_call: TRBD2; v_call: TRBV19; cdr3_nt: TGTGCCACCTCAGCGGGGGGAAAGAGGGAGACCCAGTACTTC; cdr3_aa: CATSAGGKRETQYF
clone_size: NA; j_call: TRBJ2-5; d_call: NA; v_call: TRBV24-1; cdr3_nt: TGTGCCACCAGTGACAGTTGGGAGACCCAGTACTTC; cdr3_aa: CATSDSWETQYF
clone_size: NA; j_call: TRBJ1-4; d_call: TRBD1; v_call: TRBV19; cdr3_nt: TGTGCCAGTACTTTGACAGGGGTGGAAAAACTGTTTTTT; cdr3_aa: CASTLTGVEKLFF
clone_size: NA; j_call: TRBJ1-1; d_call: NA; v_call: TRBV14; cdr3_nt: TGTGCCAGCAGCCGGACTCACAGGGTAGGTTGGACTGAAGCTTTCTTT; cdr3_aa: CASSRTHRVGWTEAFF
clone_size: NA; j_call: TRBJ1-1; d_call: NA; v_call: TRBV19; cdr3_nt: TGTGCCAGTACAAGGGCGGCAGGGGTCGAGATGAGTTTT; cdr3_aa: CASTRAAGVEMSF
clone_size: NA; j_call: TRBJ1-6; d_call: NA; v_call: TRBV23-1; cdr3_nt: TGCGCCAGCAGTCAATTGGGGGGTAAGTTGTTCAATTCACCCCTCCACTTT; cdr3_aa: CASSQLGGKLFNSPLHF
clone_size: NA; j_call: TRBJ1-2; d_call: TRBD1; v_call: TRBV5-6; cdr3_nt: TGTGCCAGCAGCTACAAAAGGACAGGGGGTTCCTATGGCTACACCTTC; cdr3_aa: CASSYKRTGGSYGYTF
clone_size: NA; j_call: TRBJ1-6; d_call: TRBD1; v_call: TRBV2; cdr3_nt: TGTGCCAGCAGTGGCCAGGGGGCGATACCCAATTCACCCCTCCACTTT; cdr3_aa: CASSGQGAIPNSPLHF
clone_size: NA; j_call: TRBJ2-3; d_call: NA; v_call: TRBV10-3; cdr3_nt: TGTGCCATCAGTGAGAGGGGGGAGGGCTATAGCACAGATACGCAGTATTTT; cdr3_aa: CAISERGEGYSTDTQYF
clone_size: NA; j_call: TRBJ2-1; d_call: TRBD2; v_call: TRBV11-2; cdr3_nt: TGTGCCAGCAGCTTAGAGGGTCTAGCGGGAGCTACGAGCTCCTACAATGAGCAGTTCTTC; cdr3_aa: CASSLEGLAGATSSYNEQFF
clone_size: NA; j_call: TRBJ2-1; d_call: NA; v_call: TRBV6-4; cdr3_nt: TGTGCCAGCAGTGACTCGGGTTTGACAGGTCCCAATGAGCAGTTCTTC; cdr3_aa: CASSDSGLTGPNEQFF
clone_size: NA; j_call: TRBJ2-1; d_call: NA; v_call: TRBV6-1; cdr3_nt: TGTGCCAGCAGTGAAGGGGGGCTCCCGAACAATGAGCAGTTCTTC; cdr3_aa: CASSEGGLPNNEQFF
clone_size: NA; j_call: TRBJ2-7; d_call: TRBD2; v_call: TRBV20-1; cdr3_nt: TGCAGTGCTAGTGGCGGGAGCAATGACGAGCAGTACTTC; cdr3_aa: CSASGGSNDEQYF
clone_size: NA; j_call: TRBJ2-1; d_call: TRBD2; v_call: TRBV11-3; cdr3_nt: TGTGCCAGCAGCTTAGGGGGACTAGCGGACAATGAGCAGTTCTTC; cdr3_aa: CASSLGGLADNEQFF
clone_size: NA; j_call: TRBJ2-3; d_call: NA; v_call: TRBV5-6; cdr3_nt: TGTGCCAGCAGCCAAGGGGCCGATACGCAGTATTTT; cdr3_aa: CASSQGADTQYF
clone_size: once; j_call: TRBJ2-2; d_call: NA; v_call: TRBV6-7; cdr3_nt: TGTGCCAGCAGGAACTGGGACACCCACACCGGGGAGCTGTTTTTT; cdr3_aa: CASRNWDTHTGELFF
clone_size: NA; j_call: TRBJ2-1; d_call: TRBD2; v_call: TRBV18; cdr3_nt: TGTGCCAGCTCACCACTAGCGGGAGGATCTGGTGGTGAGCAGTTCTTC; cdr3_aa: CASSPLAGGSGGEQFF
clone_size: once; j_call: TRBJ1-6; d_call: NA; v_call: TRBV28; cdr3_nt: TGTGCCAGCAGGAGTGACATCCCCAATTCACCCCTCCACTTT; cdr3_aa: CASRSDIPNSPLHF
clone_size: NA; j_call: TRBJ2-4; d_call: TRBD2; v_call: TRBV4-1; cdr3_nt: TGCGCCAGCAGCCCCCCATTAGCGGAGCTAGCGGGAGGTGGGAACATTCAGTACTTC; cdr3_aa: CASSPPLAELAGGGNIQYF
clone_size: NA; j_call: TRBJ1-4; d_call: TRBD1; v_call: TRBV28; cdr3_nt: TGTGCCAGCAGGCGGGACAGGGGAACTGTTAATGAAAAACTGTTTTTT; cdr3_aa: CASRRDRGTVNEKLFF
clone_size: NA; j_call: TRBJ1-2; d_call: NA; v_call: TRBV7-2; cdr3_nt: TGTGCCAGCAGCTTAGCGACAGGAGATAACTATGGCTACACCTTC; cdr3_aa: CASSLATGDNYGYTF
clone_size: once; j_call: TRBJ2-1; d_call: TRBD2; v_call: TRBV27; cdr3_nt: TGTGCCAGCAGTTTATCTAGCGGGAGGGTCTATGAGCAGTTCTTC; cdr3_aa: CASSLSSGRVYEQFF
clone_size: many; j_call: TRBJ2-2; d_call: TRBD2; v_call: TRBV29-1; cdr3_nt: TGCAGCGTCAGAACTAGCGGCACCGGGGAGCTGTTTTTT; cdr3_aa: CSVRTSGTGELFF
clone_size: once; j_call: TRBJ1-2; d_call: NA; v_call: TRBV29-1; cdr3_nt: TGCAGCGTTGCGGGTGCTAACTATGGCTACACCTTC; cdr3_aa: CSVAGANYGYTF
clone_size: NA; j_call: TRBJ2-1; d_call: NA; v_call: TRBV5-1; cdr3_nt: TGCGCCAGCAGCTTGGGATGGGGGGGCCGTTACAATGAGCAGTTCTTC; cdr3_aa: CASSLGWGGRYNEQFF
clone_size: NA; j_call: TRBJ2-7; d_call: TRBD1; v_call: TRBV10-3; cdr3_nt: TGTGCCATCAGCCGTGACAGGGACTACGAGCAGTACTTC; cdr3_aa: CAISRDRDYEQYF
clone_size: NA; j_call: TRBJ1-1; d_call: NA; v_call: TRBV5-1; cdr3_nt: TGCGCCAGCAGCGAAGAAGGGGGCACTGAAGCTTTCTTT; cdr3_aa: CASSEEGGTEAFF
clone_size: NA; j_call: TRBJ1-1; d_call: NA; v_call: TRBV19; cdr3_nt: TGTGCCAGTAGTCCCCAGGGGTTGAACACTGAAGCTTTCTTT; cdr3_aa: CASSPQGLNTEAFF
clone_size: NA; j_call: TRBJ2-2; d_call: NA; v_call: TRBV6-5; cdr3_nt: TGTGCCAGCAGTTACGAAGGACACGACACCGGGGAGCTGTTTTTT; cdr3_aa: CASSYEGHDTGELFF
clone_size: NA; j_call: TRBJ1-1; d_call: NA; v_call: TRBV28; cdr3_nt: TGTGCCAGCAGCTTAATCCTCGGTAGTAGCACTGAAGCTTTCTTT; cdr3_aa: CASSLILGSSTEAFF
clone_size: NA; j_call: TRBJ1-1; d_call: TRBD1; v_call: TRBV28; cdr3_nt: TGTGCCAGCAGACCGACAGGGGATGTTATTTGGGCTGAAGCTTTCTTT; cdr3_aa: CASRPTGDVIWAEAFF
clone_size: NA; j_call: TRBJ1-1; d_call: TRBD1; v_call: TRBV20-1; cdr3_nt: TGCAGTGCTAGGGGACAGGAGGGTTTCTTT; cdr3_aa: CSARGQEGFF
clone_size: NA; j_call: TRBJ2-7; d_call: TRBD2; v_call: TRBV4-1; cdr3_nt: TGCGCCAGCAGCCAAGGGCCTAGCGGAGGATACGAGCAGTACTTC; cdr3_aa: CASSQGPSGGYEQYF